The following is a T cell receptor beta chain sequence with its context. The sample is drawn from a study of T cell responses to AZD1222 COVID-19 vaccine. The protocol was immunoSEQ multiplex PCR, while the TCRdb copy is restricted to in-frame clones and leaves out a portion. The sample contains roughly 150,000 clones, approximately 91% of which appear only once. The ends lost 3 bases at V and 1 base at J; junction bases unmatched: 5. Germline-derived CDR1 and CDR2 are SEHNR and FQNEAQ (reference sequence). The CDR3 is 15 amino acids. The genes are TRBV7-9 and TRBJ1-1; 7 bases match TRBD1. The sample in question was peripheral blood, obtained after recovery from COVID-19. The clonotype was recovered from an adult who had recovered from COVID-19. Written as DNA, the CDR3 is TGTGCCAGCAGCTTTACAGGGGTTTCGAACACTGAAGCTTTCTTT. It codes for CASSFTGVSNTEAFF.